This T cell receptor beta chain was observed in a study of cytomegalovirus exposure and HLA in healthy donors (dated by TCRdb to the late 2010s). For context, the study as a whole: A later analysis indicated that the 120 or so validation repertoires were generated on the platform also employed for the approximately 690 repertoires of the first cohort. The study was designed to test whether signatures of past pathogen exposure could be identified by cataloging public T cell receptors. A separate validation cohort of about 110 different subjects was used in addition to the roughly 720-subject first cohort. High-throughput TCR immunosequencing, statistical association of individual TCRs with disease status, and machine learning were combined to predict cytomegalovirus infection status.

The investigation overall reported the following: Subsequent analysis determined that TCRs grouped into clusters in the first cohort also showed a tendency toward co-occurrence across the 130 or so validation repertoires, and 94% of cluster scores exceeded 0. The study listed 164 TCR beta chains as associated with cytomegalovirus. A later analysis had no HLA typing for the validation cohort, so co-occurrence there was scored across all 130 or so repertoires. The classifier was reported to diagnose cytomegalovirus status with high specificity and sensitivity in both the original cohort and the validation cohort. Most TCR sequences were seen in very few donors, while some public TCRs were found in many individuals. A few of the identified cytomegalovirus-associated TCR beta chains were confirmed in vitro to be specific for cytomegalovirus antigens. According to the authors, the approach could potentially be generalized to other disease states and immunological phenotypes.

The donors were included in the validation cohort of 120 subjects, a group kept apart from the approximately 650-subject first cohort. Libraries came from the immunoSEQ multiplex PCR assay. The study's own analysis went as follows. To diagnose cytomegalovirus status from the catalog of TCR beta chain sequences, a statistical classification framework was built. Drawn from immuneACCESS, this table holds only the in-frame rearrangements with V and J called that TCRdb kept. Clones are partly lost; checked studies trace under half to an unresolved V gene and leave the rest unexplained. V, J and clone size are taken as reported in that table, and D and trimming were inferred from the DNA itself. This sample has roughly 100,000 clones in its table, and 75% to 90% of those were observed once. The ten biggest clones cover 20% to 25% of the sample. Turning to this clone: Its antigen remains undetermined. No quality values exist for individual bases; no much larger clone is one base distant.

CDR1 and CDR2 (SGHDT, YYEEEE) derive from the germline V gene. CDR3 length: 14 amino acids, cysteine to valine. Just CDR3 DNA is preserved here, 42 bases in frame from base 1. From V the trimming removes 3 bases and from J it removes 4 bases, while the gene matches leave 7 bases of the junction unaccounted for. The sequence links TRBV5-6 to TRBJ2-7; a stretch of 7 junction bases matches TRBD2. This clonotype was obtained from a man between 18 and 35 years old in good health and CMV-seropositive. The sequencing sample was made of PBMCs. The DNA sequence is TGTGCCAGCAGCTCTGCGGGAGACGGATACGAGCAGTACGTC. This translates into CASSSAGDGYEQYV.